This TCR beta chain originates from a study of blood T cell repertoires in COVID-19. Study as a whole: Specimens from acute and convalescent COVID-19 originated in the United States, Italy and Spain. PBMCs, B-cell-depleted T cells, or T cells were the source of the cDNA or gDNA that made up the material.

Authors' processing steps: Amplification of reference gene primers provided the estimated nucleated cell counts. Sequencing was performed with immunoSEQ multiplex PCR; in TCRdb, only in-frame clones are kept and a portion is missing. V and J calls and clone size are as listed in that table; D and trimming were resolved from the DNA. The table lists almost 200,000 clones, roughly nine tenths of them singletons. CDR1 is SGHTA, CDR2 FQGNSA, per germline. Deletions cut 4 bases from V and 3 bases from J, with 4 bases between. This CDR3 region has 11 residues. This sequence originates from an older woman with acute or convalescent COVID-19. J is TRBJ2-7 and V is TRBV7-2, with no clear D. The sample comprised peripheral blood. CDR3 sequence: CASSSYYEQYF. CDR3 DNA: TGTGCCAGCAGCTCGTACTACGAGCAGTACTTC.